This T cell receptor beta chain emerged from a study of CD4 T cells in lung cancer (dated 2019 in TCRdb). Some background on the complete study: The study screened blood T cells of NSCLC patients for responses to candidate mutation-encoded neoepitopes and isolated neoantigen-specific CD4+ T-cell clones and TCRs. A handful of patients undergoing curative-intent resections for stage I-III non-small cell lung cancer provided the tumor and non-adjacent lung tissue. Lung adenocarcinoma or squamous cell carcinoma was present in the resected patients, who were aged 60 to 69 at blood donation and were mostly former smokers. Before blood donation, patients had received treatments including platinum chemotherapy, and some received nivolumab or pembrolizumab. TCRB deep sequencing tracked the frequency of neoantigen-specific clonotypes in tumor resections, non-adjacent lung and cultured T-cell products. The research as a whole found: Rather than memory responses to the cancer, some blood-derived responses might reflect cross-reactivity or in vitro priming of naive T cells.

In the case of this clone: This clone's antigen is unknown. It has no much larger one-base neighbor in the sample; base qualities were not kept.

The junction shows trimming of 6 bases on V and 2 bases on J, plus 7 bases between the germline ends. The CDR3 contains 12 residues, cysteine and phenylalanine counted. Only the CDR3 region is kept as DNA, spanning 36 bases read in frame from base 1. The germline V gene sets CDR1 to WSHSY and CDR2 to SAAADI. Library prep was done by the immunoSEQ multiplex PCR assay. DNA was isolated using Qiagen DNeasy or QIAamp micro DNA kits, and TCRB was sequenced using the Adaptive Biotechnology human TCRB sequencing kit. An Illumina MiSeq was used to sequence the TCRB libraries. The authors' pipeline ran thus. The kit provider's software was used to analyze TCRB sequence data, and Fisher's exact test was used to test clonotype templates for tumor enrichment. Imported from immuneACCESS, the table was reduced by TCRdb to in-frame sequences with V and J called. These copies leave out some clones; in studies compared against another copy, an unresolved V gene accounts for under half, and the cause of the remainder is not known. Clone size and the V and J calls come from that table; the DNA yielded D and trimming. In all, the sample holds around 11,000 clones, and roughly three fifths of those were seen once. The ten largest clonotypes hold roughly 15% of the sample.

Non-adjacent lung tissue was collected from the same resection as far from the malignant lesion as possible, at a distance of at least 3 cm. This sequence uses TRBV10-2 and TRBJ1-1; a tentative D match to TRBD1 spans 6 bases. Sequencing used normal lung tissue taken away from the tumor. This clonotype originated in a man aged 55 to 70 with non-small cell lung cancer. The CDR3 reads as follows: CASRTGNTEAFF. The DNA reads as follows: TGCGCCAGCAGGACAGGTAACACTGAAGCTTTCTTT.